Listed here are 21 T cell receptor beta chains from one sample, sequenced in a study of molecular identifiers for immune sequencing clone quantification. TCRdb re-derived calls from the PCR reads in MiXCR, one entry per CDR3 protein. This sample has some 320,000 distinct CDR3 sequences, with 20% to 25% found just once. Material for sequencing was naive CD8+ T cells from blood, with Jurkat cell RNA spiked in. Subset denoted: FACS-sorted CD8+CD4-CCR7+CD45RA+ naive T cells. These receptors all come from a human donor in good health. Some libraries in this study had Jurkat cell RNA spiked in.

The chain has TRBV11-2 and TRBJ2-5; 8 bases line up with TRBD2. Germline CDR1 SGHAT, CDR2 FQNNGV. The length of the CDR3 is 14 residues. Trimming removed 5 bases from V and 5 bases from J; junction bases left unmatched: 7. The CDR3 DNA is TGTGCCAGCAGCCATGACGGGACTAGGGAGACCCAGTACTTC. Its protein product is CASSHDGTRETQYF. Combining the CDR3 with reference TRBV11-2 and TRBJ2-5 gives the whole variable domain EAGVAQSPRYKIIEKRQSVAFWCNPISGHATLYWYQQILGQGPKLLIQFQNNGVVDDSQLPKDRFSAERLKGVDSTLKIQPAKLEDSAVYLCASSHDGTRETQYFGPGTRLLVL.

This clonotype was counted at least ten times. The chain joins TRBV24-1 to TRBJ2-2; D remains unclear. This CDR3 contains 15 residues. Germline CDR1 and CDR2: KGHDR and SFDVKD. Trimming took 1 base from V and 6 from J, leaving 11 bases between them. The CDR3 coding sequence is TGTGCCACCAGTGATTTCAATTGGGGTCCCGGGGAGCTGTTTTTT. Encoded protein: CATSDFNWGPGELFF.

This clonotype was counted a few times. The rearrangement uses TRBV3-1 and TRBJ1-2; TRBD1 agrees at 7 bases. Unmatched junction bases numbered 6, after V lost 2 bases and J lost 6 bases. CDR1 is LGHDT, CDR2 YNNKEL, per germline (reference sequence). CDR3 length: 14 residues. The CDR3 DNA sequence: TGTGCCAGCAGCCAAACTGACAGGGACGATGGCTACACCTTC. Translated: CASSQTDRDDGYTF.

V usage is TRBV12-3 or TRBV12-4 and J usage is TRBJ1-1, with a tentative D call TRBD1 (5 bases). V was clipped by 6 bases and J by 3 bases, with 11 bases between them. The CDR3 consists of 13 residues. The CDR3 loop reads CASRPAGHTEAFF. CDR3 nucleotide sequence: TGTGCCAGCAGGCCTGCGGGGCACACTGAAGCTTTCTTT.

This clonotype was picked up many times. CDR3 region: CASSQDGDRDYEQYF. CDR3 coding DNA: TGTGCCAGCAGCCAAGACGGGGACAGGGACTACGAGCAGTACTTC. The genes are TRBV14 and TRBJ2-7; 9 bases are shared with TRBD1. Germline V gene lookup returns CDR1 SGHDN and CDR2 FVKESK. This CDR3 spans 15 amino acids. J lost 3 bases, V lost 0 bases, and 3 bases had no gene match. The variable domain in full, with the rest retrieved from reference TRBV14 and TRBJ2-7, is EAGVTQFPSHSVIEKGQTVTLRCDPISGHDNLYWYRRVMGKEIKFLLHFVKESKQDESGMPNNRFLAERTGGTYSTLKVQPAELEDSGVYFCASSQDGDRDYEQYFGPGTRLTVT.

This clonotype was counted at least ten times. The genes are TRBV20-1 and TRBJ1-1; 7 positions match TRBD1. The germline CDR1 and CDR2 sequences are DFQATT and SNEGSKA (reference sequence). The V segment lost 0 bases and the J segment 5 bases; nucleotides outside the gene matches: 9. CDR3 size: 15 residues. The CDR3: CSARDPTGDGTEAFF. In DNA form, the CDR3 reads TGCAGTGCTAGAGATCCCACAGGGGATGGGACTGAAGCTTTCTTT.

At least ten counts were recorded for this clonotype. The rearrangement uses TRBV20-1 and TRBJ2-5; TRBD2 matches at 13 bases. After removal of 6 bases from V and 5 bases from J, the junction contained 6 bases not matched to a gene. CDR3 length: 14 residues. The germline CDR1 and CDR2 sequences are DFQATT and SNEGSKA (reference sequence). The CDR3 DNA follows: TGCAGTGCGGAAGGGACTAGCGGGGAGGAGACCCAGTACTTC. It translates to CSAEGTSGEETQYF.

This clonotype was picked up many times. The genes are TRBV13 and TRBJ2-7; 9 bases agree with TRBD1. Germline V lookup: CDR1 PRHDT, CDR2 FYEKMQ (reference sequence). The CDR3 is 15 residues long. The V and J ends lost 0 bases and 2 bases, in that order; junction bases with no gene match: 2. The CDR3 sequence: CASSLGRDRAYEQYF. The CDR3, as DNA: TGTGCCAGCAGCTTAGGCCGGGACAGGGCCTACGAGCAGTACTTC.

At least ten counts were recorded for this clonotype. The chain has TRBV20-1 and TRBJ2-5, with D tentatively TRBD2 (7 bases). V was trimmed by 2 bases and J by 2 bases, leaving 15 bases between them. CDR3 length: 15 residues. Per germline, CDR1 DFQATT and CDR2 SNEGSKA (reference sequence). CDR3 sequence reads: CSARSRGALQETQYF. The CDR3 region has the DNA TGCAGTGCTAGATCCCGGGGGGCTCTACAAGAGACCCAGTACTTC.

This clonotype appeared a few times. The chain has TRBV29-1 and TRBJ2-7; a possible D gene is TRBD2 (6 bases). There are 11 residues in the CDR3. Germline V lookup: CDR1 SQVTM, CDR2 ANQGSEA. Trimming pared 3 bases from V and 6 bases from J, leaving 9 bases between. CDR3 sequence: CSVELALEQYF. CDR3 in DNA: TGCAGCGTTGAGCTAGCGCTCGAGCAGTACTTC.

This clonotype was counted only a few times. The chain employs TRBV19 and TRBJ2-2, with a tentative D call TRBD1 (6 bases). V lost 7 bases and J lost 6, with 18 bases in between. This CDR3 comprises 15 residues. The germline CDR1 and CDR2 sequences are LNHDA and SQIVND (reference sequence). The CDR3 nucleotides are TGTGCCAGTACCAGGACAGTTCTTAATTCCGGGGAGCTGTTTTTT. Translation: CASTRTVLNSGELFF.

This clonotype has a handful of counts. V usage is TRBV30 and J usage is TRBJ2-3; 7 bases are a match to TRBD2. There are 15 residues in the CDR3. The junction had 6 bases not matched to a gene; V was cut back by 0 bases and J by 3 bases. CDR1 GTSNPN and CDR2 SVGIG come from the germline V gene (reference sequence). CDR3 sequence: CAWSVVSGLTDTQYF. Written as DNA, the CDR3 is TGTGCCTGGAGTGTGGTTAGCGGGTTAACAGATACGCAGTATTTT.

The chain employs TRBV7-9 and TRBJ1-1; D perhaps matches TRBD1 (6 bases). The CDR3 totals 16 residues. Trimming left V 4 bases short and J 0 bases short, with 15 bases between. CDR1 SEHNR and CDR2 FQNEAQ come from the germline V gene (reference sequence). The CDR3 DNA reads TGTGCCAGCAGCTCAAGCCCTGGACAGATGAACACTGAAGCTTTCTTT. It codes for CASSSSPGQMNTEAFF.

In this sample, this clonotype turned up many times. V usage is TRBV29-1 and J usage is TRBJ2-5; no definite D call. The ends were cut back, 2 bases at V and 4 bases at J, with 2 bases in the middle. The germline gives CDR1 SQVTM, CDR2 ANQGSEA. The CDR3 is 10 amino acids. CDR3 sequence reads: CSVERETQYF. The CDR3 nucleotides read TGCAGCGTTGAACGAGAGACCCAGTACTTC.

This clonotype was seen repeatedly, ten times or more. The genes are TRBV19 and TRBJ2-3; 8 nucleotides agree with TRBD1. V was pared by 3 bases and J by 6 bases, with 8 bases of the junction left unmatched. Germline-derived CDR1 and CDR2 are LNHDA and SQIVND (reference sequence). The CDR3 is 15 amino acids. The CDR3 region is CASSIWIQGVDTQYF. The CDR3 bases are TGTGCCAGTAGTATTTGGATACAGGGGGTGGATACGCAGTATTTT.

The table lists this clonotype with many counts. This rearrangement joins TRBV5-6 to TRBJ2-3; D not certain. With 0 bases removed from V and 2 bases from J, the gap between germline ends came to 13 bases. Germline CDR1 and CDR2: SGHDT and YYEEEE. The CDR3 has 16 residues. The CDR3 is CASSLAGGSNTDTQYF. CDR3 coding DNA: TGTGCCAGCAGCTTGGCTGGCGGCAGCAACACAGATACGCAGTATTTT.

This clonotype was observed at least ten times. The V gene is TRBV5-6, the J gene TRBJ1-2; no reliable D call. V lost 0 bases to trimming and J lost 6 bases, with 9 bases between them. The CDR3 has 13 amino acids. Germline V gene sequence: CDR1 SGHDT, CDR2 YYEEEE. CDR3 region: CASSLGFPDGYTF. CDR3 nucleotides: TGTGCCAGCAGCTTGGGGTTCCCGGATGGCTACACCTTC.

Note on this clonotype: This may arise from a read error, as a much more abundant clone is one base away. J is TRBJ2-5 and V is TRBV5-4, with TRBD2 as a possible D gene (6 bases). Trimming pared 0 bases from V and 2 bases from J, leaving 8 bases between. Germline assignment: CDR1 SGHNT and CDR2 YYREEE (reference sequence). This CDR3 is 14 amino acids long. Here the CDR3 reads CASSLGGDQETQYF. The DNA of the CDR3 is TGTGCCAGCAGCTTGGGCGGGGATCAAGAGACCCAGTACTTC.

This clonotype has a handful of counts. J is TRBJ2-1 and V is TRBV3-1, with 9 bases matching TRBD2. Trimming at V came to 5 bases and at J to 4 bases, leaving 6 bases not matched to a gene. The CDR3 covers 15 residues. Germline CDR1 and CDR2: LGHDT and YNNKEL (reference sequence). CDR3 region: CASSSVTSGYNEQFF. The DNA of the CDR3 is TGTGCCAGCAGCTCCGTGACTAGCGGTTACAATGAGCAGTTCTTC.

Points on this clonotype: A much more abundant neighbour one base away suggests this may be a read error. The chain recombines TRBV7-9 with TRBJ2-3, with TRBD2 identical over 7 bases. V lost 5 bases and J lost 1; bases outside the gene matches: 12. Germline assignment: CDR1 SEHNR and CDR2 FQNEAQ (reference sequence). The CDR3 sequence is 17 residues long. The chain's CDR3 is CASSPPPSGVCTDTQYF. The CDR3 region has the DNA TGTGCCAGCAGCCCCCCTCCTAGCGGTGTGTGCACAGATACGCAGTATTTT.

A few counts support this clonotype. The CDR3 sequence: CAISEGGGETQYF. CDR3 DNA sequence: TGTGCCATCAGTGAGGGGGGAGGAGAGACCCAGTACTTC. The chain links TRBV10-3 to TRBJ2-5, with a weak D call TRBD2 (6 bases). Germline V lookup: CDR1 ENHRY, CDR2 SYGVKD. V was pared by 2 bases and J by 4 bases, with 8 bases between. The CDR3 covers 13 residues.